Shown below are 27 T cell receptor beta chains from a single sample sequenced in a study of blood T cell repertoires in COVID-19 (dated by TCRdb to about 2020). Library preparation used the immunoSEQ multiplex PCR assay. Imported from immuneACCESS, the table was reduced by TCRdb to in-frame sequences with V and J called. These copies leave out some clones; in studies compared against another copy, an unresolved V gene accounts for under half, and the cause of the remainder is not known. Within this sample are some 120,000 clones, with roughly 80% of them counted one time only. 9% to 15% of the sample lies in the top ten. Sequencing was performed on peripheral blood. The source is a woman in her sixties with acute or convalescent COVID-19.

This clone was observed a few times. This chain joins TRBV18 and TRBJ2-3; tentatively, D is TRBD2 (6 bases). The germline V gene encodes CDR1 KGHSH and CDR2 LQKENI. This CDR3 has 16 amino acids. Trimming left V 2 bases short and J 1 base short, with 13 bases between. CDR3: CASSPMAVAGTDTQYF. As DNA, the CDR3 is TGTGCCAGCTCACCAATGGCAGTAGCGGGCACAGATACGCAGTATTTT.

The chain has TRBV30 and TRBJ2-3; no definite D call. Trimming left V 0 bases short and J 2 bases short, with 6 bases between. The germline gives CDR1 GTSNPN, CDR2 SVGIG (reference sequence). This CDR3 contains 13 residues. The CDR3 loop reads CAWSVHNTDTQYF. The CDR3 nucleotides read TGTGCCTGGAGTGTCCACAACACAGATACGCAGTATTTT.

This clone was recorded only once. This chain uses TRBV11-2 with TRBJ1-1, with D perhaps matching TRBD1 (5 bases). Per germline, CDR1 SGHAT and CDR2 FQNNGV. The CDR3 is made up of 13 amino acids. V was clipped by 6 bases and J by 2 bases, with 10 bases between them. The DNA of the CDR3 is TGTGCCAGCAGTCGACAGACAAACACTGAAGCTTTCTTT. Protein sequence: CASSRQTNTEAFF.

This rearrangement joins TRBV13 to TRBJ1-5; 7 bases align to TRBD1. The CDR3 consists of 14 residues. From germline, CDR1 is PRHDT and CDR2 FYEKMQ (reference sequence). Unmatched junction bases numbered 8, after V lost 3 bases and J lost 9 bases. The CDR3 DNA reads TGTGCCAGCAGCTTGGAACAGGGGAGAGGGCCCCAGCATTTT. Its protein product is CASSLEQGRGPQHF.

The chain has TRBV24-1 and TRBJ2-1, with D unresolved. V gave up 4 bases and J gave up 0 bases, with 12 bases separating them. The CDR3 sequence is 16 residues long. The germline CDR1 and CDR2 sequences are KGHDR and SFDVKD. DNA for the CDR3: TGTGCCACCAGTGAAACTCAACTGAGCTCCTACAATGAGCAGTTCTTC. Its protein is CATSETQLSSYNEQFF.

The chain joins TRBV9 to TRBJ1-1, with D perhaps TRBD1 (5 bases). V was pared by 3 bases and J by 1 base, with 16 bases between. Germline V gene data show CDR1 as SGDLS and CDR2 as YYNGEE. The CDR3 contains 16 residues. The CDR3 protein is CASSASQGFTNTEAFF. The CDR3 region has the DNA TGTGCCAGCAGCGCTTCCCAGGGATTTACGAACACTGAAGCTTTCTTT. The complete variable domain, with remaining parts taken from reference TRBV9 and TRBJ1-1, reads DSGVTQTPKHLITATGQRVTLRCSPRSGDLSVYWYQQSLDQGLQFLIQYYNGEERAKGNILERFSAQQFPDLHSELNLSSLELGDSALYFCASSASQGFTNTEAFFGQGTRLTVV.

V is TRBV6-1 and J is TRBJ2-3; TRBD2 matches at 11 bases. There are 15 residues in the CDR3. Germline-derived CDR1 and CDR2 are MNHNS and SASEGT. With 3 bases clipped from V and 6 bases from J, the junction kept 5 bases outside the gene matches. The CDR3 loop reads CASSDVAGGPDTQYF. The CDR3 nucleotides are TGTGCCAGCAGTGATGTAGCGGGGGGGCCGGATACGCAGTATTTT.

This clone was seen more than once but under ten times. The V call is TRBV13, the J call TRBJ2-5, with 11 bases fitting TRBD2. V shed 4 bases and J 4 bases; nucleotides not matched to a gene: 11. CDR3 length equals 17 residues. Germline assignment: CDR1 PRHDT and CDR2 FYEKMQ (reference sequence). The CDR3 protein is CASSSLAGGPSTETQYF. The CDR3 DNA reads as TGTGCCAGCAGCTCCTTAGCGGGGGGGCCCTCTACAGAGACCCAGTACTTC.

The CDR3 region has the DNA TGTGCCAGCAGTTACGCTACAGGGGATCAGCCCCAGCATTTT. This gives the protein CASSYATGDQPQHF. This chain links TRBV6-5 with TRBJ1-5; 7 bases are shared with TRBD1. The CDR3 is 14 residues long. After removal of 2 bases from V and 5 bases from J, the junction contained 3 bases not matched to a gene. Per the germline V gene, CDR1 is MNHEY and CDR2 is SVGAGI.

The rearrangement uses TRBV24-1 and TRBJ2-2; D unclear. The germline gives CDR1 KGHDR, CDR2 SFDVKD. With 9 bases removed from V and 6 bases from J, the gap between germline ends came to 4 bases. The CDR3 sequence is 10 residues long. As DNA, the CDR3 is TGTGCCACCCGTTCCGGGGAGCTGTTTTTT. As protein: CATRSGELFF.

The J gene is TRBJ1-1, the V gene TRBV12-3 or TRBV12-4; maybe TRBD1 (5 bases). The CDR3 length is 13 residues. V lost 3 bases and J lost 10, with 15 bases in between. The CDR3 region is CASSLGQNMVAFF. CDR3 nucleotide sequence: TGTGCCAGCAGTTTGGGGCAGAACATGGTAGCTTTCTTT.

The sample holds one count of this clone. The V gene is TRBV24-1, the J gene TRBJ2-1; the match to TRBD2 covers 7 bases. CDR3 length: 17 amino acids. V gave up 1 base and J gave up 2 bases; unmatched junction bases: 7. The germline V gene has CDR1 KGHDR and CDR2 SFDVKD. CDR3 amino acids: CATSDFPGGSPYNEQFF. The CDR3 nucleotides are TGTGCCACCAGTGATTTCCCCGGGGGGTCCCCCTACAATGAGCAGTTCTTC.

J is TRBJ2-7 and V is TRBV27; a possible D gene is TRBD2 (6 bases). Deletions cut 3 bases from V and 2 bases from J, with 8 bases between. CDR1 MNHEY and CDR2 SMNVEV come from the germline V gene (reference sequence). The CDR3 is 13 amino acids. DNA for the CDR3: TGTGCCAGCAGTTTGTGGGGGGCCTACGAGCAGTACTTC. Amino acid sequence: CASSLWGAYEQYF.

This clone was seen just once. Other nucleotide sequences from this sample produce the same CDR3. This chain connects TRBV12-3 or TRBV12-4 to TRBJ1-1, with D perhaps matching TRBD1 (5 bases). The length of the CDR3 is 12 residues. Trimming shortened V by 5 bases and J by 4 bases, and 8 bases separated the two germline ends. The CDR3 region is CASSLQGTEAFF. The CDR3, as DNA: TGTGCCAGCAGTCTGCAGGGCACTGAAGCTTTCTTT.

The J gene is TRBJ2-7, the V gene TRBV3-1 (or the pseudogene TRBV3-2); the match to TRBD2 covers 14 bases. V lost 3 bases to trimming and J lost 2 bases; unmatched junction nucleotides: 0. CDR3 length equals 15 residues. CDR1 is LGHDT, CDR2 YNNKEL, per germline (reference sequence). This chain's CDR3 is CASSQTSGGAYEQYF. The CDR3 nucleotides are TGTGCCAGCAGCCAGACTAGCGGGGGGGCCTACGAGCAGTACTTC.

V and J are TRBV5-1 and TRBJ1-4; TRBD1 agrees at 10 bases. Germline V gene data show CDR1 as SGHRS and CDR2 as YFSETQ. The CDR3 runs 14 residues. V was pared by 4 bases and J by 8 bases, with 5 bases of the junction left unmatched. The CDR3 nucleotides read TGCGCCAGCAGCCTGGGACAGGGGAAGGAAAAACTGTTTTTT. Amino acid sequence: CASSLGQGKEKLFF.

The CDR3 bases are TGCGCCAGCAGTCAACCTCGGACAGTCTCCTACGAGCAGTACGTC. Translation gives CASSQPRTVSYEQYV. The rearrangement joins TRBV23-1 to TRBJ2-7, with D possibly matching TRBD1 (6 bases). TRBV23-1 is marked as an open reading frame, function uncertain. Trimming shortened V by 2 bases and J by 0 bases, and 11 bases separated the two germline ends. The CDR3 loop spans 15 amino acids.

The chain is built from TRBV19 and TRBJ1-2; tentatively, D is TRBD1 (6 bases). CDR1 is LNHDA, CDR2 SQIVND, per germline (reference sequence). The ends were cut back, 7 bases at V and 2 bases at J, with 17 bases in the middle. The CDR3 consists of 15 residues. As DNA, the CDR3 is TGTGCCAGTACCTCTCAGGGGCTACTGAACTATGGCTACACCTTC. Encoded protein: CASTSQGLLNYGYTF.

This chain connects TRBV7-9 to TRBJ1-1; D ambiguous. The V gene's germline CDR1 is SEHNR and CDR2 FQNEAQ (reference sequence). With 2 bases removed from V and 7 bases from J, the gap between germline ends came to 8 bases. This CDR3 comprises 12 residues. Written as DNA, the CDR3 is TGTGCCAGCAGCTTAACGGCGGTTGAAGCTTTCTTT. This codes for CASSLTAVEAFF.

V and J are TRBV19 and TRBJ1-6, with D possibly TRBD1 on 5 matching bases. Trimming left V 11 bases short and J 0 bases short, with 11 bases between. The CDR3 length is 14 residues. The V gene's germline CDR1 is LNHDA and CDR2 SQIVND (reference sequence). CDR3 DNA: TGTGCCGGGGGAGGGAGCTCCTATAATTCACCCCTCCACTTT. It encodes CAGGGSSYNSPLHF. The variable domain in full, with the rest retrieved from reference TRBV19 and TRBJ1-6, is DGGITQSPKYLFRKEGQNVTLSCEQNLNHDAMYWYRQDPGQGLRLIYYSQIVNDFQKGDIAEGYSVSREKKESFPLTVTSAQKNPTAFYLCAGGGSSYNSPLHFGNGTRLTVT.

The V gene is TRBV6-5, the J gene TRBJ1-2; the D gene is possibly TRBD1 (6 bases). The germline V gene encodes CDR1 MNHEY and CDR2 SVGAGI. Trimming stripped 3 bases from V and 7 bases from J, with 12 bases between. CDR3 length: 13 amino acids. CDR3 sequence (DNA): TGTGCCAGCAGTTATACAGGGAACGGTGGCTACACCTTC. This encodes CASSYTGNGGYTF.

This clone was seen just once. This chain joins TRBV24-1 and TRBJ2-2; possibly TRBD2 for D (7 bases). CDR1 is KGHDR and CDR2 is SFDVKD in the germline V gene. Trimming took 2 bases from V and 1 from J, leaving 10 bases between them. CDR3 size: 16 residues. The CDR3 DNA sequence: TGTGCCACCAGTGATTCGGGGGGACAGAACACCGGGGAGCTGTTTTTT. Translation: CATSDSGGQNTGELFF.

The chain carries TRBV18 and TRBJ2-6, with D possibly being TRBD1 (6 bases). CDR3 length equals 16 residues. CDR1 and CDR2 from the germline V gene are KGHSH and LQKENI. Trimming removed 4 bases at V and 4 bases at J, with 14 bases between. The CDR3 region has the DNA TGTGCCAGCTCACAACCAACAGGGTCGGGGGCCAACGTCCTGACTTTC. Amino acids: CASSQPTGSGANVLTF. Based on the CDR3 plus reference TRBV18 and TRBJ2-6, the full variable domain is NAGVMQNPRHLVRRRGQEARLRCSPMKGHSHVYWYRQLPEEGLKFMVYLQKENIIDESGMPKERFSAEFPKEGPSILRIQQVVRGDSAAYFCASSQPTGSGANVLTFGAGSRLTVL.

The gene calls are TRBV6-5 and TRBJ1-2, with D perhaps TRBD1 (6 bases). The CDR3 has 13 residues. Germline V gene sequence: CDR1 MNHEY, CDR2 SVGAGI. V was trimmed by 3 bases and J by 6 bases, leaving 11 bases between them. The CDR3 sequence is CASSYRRGNGYTF. CDR3 nucleotide sequence: TGTGCCAGCAGTTATCGCAGGGGAAATGGCTACACCTTC.

The chain couples TRBV2 to TRBJ1-5; D perhaps matches TRBD1 (6 bases). Germline V CDR1 and CDR2: SNHLY, FYNNEI. This CDR3 has 15 residues. Trimming stripped 4 bases from V and 6 bases from J, with 16 bases between. CDR3 in amino acids: CASSGQGSIGQPQHF. The CDR3 DNA reads as TGTGCCAGCAGTGGGCAGGGGTCGATTGGTCAGCCCCAGCATTTT.

The rearrangement uses TRBV3-1 (or the pseudogene TRBV3-2) and TRBJ1-2, with D maybe TRBD1 (6 bases). Deletions cut 1 base from V and 5 bases from J, with 14 bases between. This CDR3 spans 15 amino acids. The germline gives CDR1 LGHDT, CDR2 YNNKEL (reference sequence). This CDR3 is CASSQGSRGIYGYTF. Written as DNA, the CDR3 is TGTGCCAGCAGCCAAGGCAGTAGGGGGATATATGGCTACACCTTC.

The gene calls are TRBV6-1 and TRBJ1-4, with D possibly matching TRBD1 (5 bases). The CDR3 sequence is 16 residues long. V lost 1 base and J 8 bases, leaving 17 bases between the germline ends. Germline V lookup: CDR1 MNHNS, CDR2 SASEGT. CDR3: CASSEGGARLQEKLFF. CDR3 DNA: TGTGCCAGCAGTGAAGGTGGGGCTAGACTCCAAGAAAAACTGTTTTTT.